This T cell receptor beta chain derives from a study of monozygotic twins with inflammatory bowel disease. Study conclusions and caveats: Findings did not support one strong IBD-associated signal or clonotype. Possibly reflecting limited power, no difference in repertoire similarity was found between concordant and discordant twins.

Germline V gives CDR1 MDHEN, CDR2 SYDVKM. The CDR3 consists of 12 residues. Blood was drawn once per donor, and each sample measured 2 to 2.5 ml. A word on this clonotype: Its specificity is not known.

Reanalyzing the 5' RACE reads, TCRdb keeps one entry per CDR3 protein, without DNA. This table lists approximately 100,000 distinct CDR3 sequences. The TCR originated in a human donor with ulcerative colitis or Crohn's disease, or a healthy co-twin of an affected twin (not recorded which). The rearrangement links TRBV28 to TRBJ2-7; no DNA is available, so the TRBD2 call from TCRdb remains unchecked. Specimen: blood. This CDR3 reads CASSSPPTEQYF.